The present entry profiles one TCR beta chain with its context. Random-hexamer reverse transcription was applied to roughly 0.5 to 1 ug RNA. Amplification of TCR beta CDR3 by immunoSEQ multiplex PCR spanned 54 Vbeta and 13 Jbeta. Using its own MiXCR run on the immunoSEQ multiplex PCR reads, TCRdb lists one record per CDR3 protein. The sample consists of under 200,000 distinct CDR3 sequences, roughly 95% of them appearing once. The record originates from a study of CD8 T cells in Susac syndrome. Across the study: At the time their blood was drawn, patients with Susac syndrome were either therapy-naive, on corticosteroids (with some of them also receiving intravenous immunoglobulin), or on intravenous immunoglobulin alone.

Sequencing targeted TCR beta in blood CD8+ and CD4+ T cells. The CDR3 has 14 residues. Trimming shortened V by 1 base and J by 4 bases, and 9 bases separated the two germline ends. Germline V CDR1 and CDR2: SGHRS, YFSETQ. The clonotype originates from a human donor with Susac syndrome. Sequencing was carried out using CD4+ T cells from PBMCs. The chain recombines TRBV5-1 with TRBJ2-1; D is ambiguous. The CDR3 DNA reads TGCGCCAGCAGCTTGACGGGTGGGTACAATGAGCAGTTCTTC. Amino acids: CASSLTGGYNEQFF.